The 21 T cell receptor beta chains reported below all come from one sample, sequenced in a study of blood T cells in healthy people across ages. The second PCR ran about 6 to 12 cycles with a sample-barcoded 5' primer and J-beta primers. MiXCR, applied by TCRdb to the 5' RACE reads, yields one record per CDR3 protein. The repertoire has about 560,000 distinct CDR3 sequences, approximately 26% of them found once; the top ten carry 3% to 4%. These sequences were also reported in another study, on T cells of mothers and their children.

The sample consisted of blood. These receptors came from a boy younger than 10 in good health.

The V call is TRBV20-1, the J call TRBJ2-7; TRBD1 aligns across 11 bases. Trimming at V came to 6 bases and at J to 3 bases, leaving 7 bases not matched to a gene. The CDR3 runs 14 residues. The germline V gene encodes CDR1 DFQATT and CDR2 SNEGSKA (reference sequence). The CDR3 loop is CSARPGTGGYEQYF. The CDR3 DNA follows: TGCAGTGCCCGACCCGGGACAGGGGGCTACGAGCAGTACTTC.

This clonotype was detected only a few times. The chain is built from TRBV6-6 and TRBJ2-7; the match to TRBD1 covers 8 bases. Germline V gene data show CDR1 as MNHNY and CDR2 as SVGAGI (reference sequence). Trimming cost V 2 bases and J 0 bases; bases outside gene matches: 3. The CDR3 loop spans 15 amino acids. CDR3 region: CASSYLDRGSYEQYF. CDR3 DNA sequence: TGTGCCAGCAGTTACCTTGACAGGGGCTCCTACGAGCAGTACTTC.

The chain employs TRBV10-3 and TRBJ2-7, with TRBD2 identical over 8 bases. Germline V gene data show CDR1 as ENHRY and CDR2 as SYGVKD. CDR3 length: 15 amino acids. V trimming: 3 bases; J trimming: 0 bases; junction bases outside the gene matches: 4. The CDR3 sequence: CAISDPAGVSYEQYF. DNA of the CDR3: TGTGCCATCAGTGACCCAGCGGGGGTCTCCTACGAGCAGTACTTC.

The chain recombines TRBV20-1 with TRBJ2-7; D unresolved. The germline CDR1 and CDR2 sequences are DFQATT and SNEGSKA (reference sequence). This CDR3 comprises 12 residues. Trimming removed 1 base from V and 4 bases from J, with 8 bases in between. CDR3 sequence (DNA): TGCAGTGCTAGAGGCTCAACGTACGAGCAGTACTTC. This sequence encodes CSARGSTYEQYF.

The J gene is TRBJ2-1, the V gene TRBV27; tentative D call: TRBD2 (7 bases). The CDR3 totals 16 residues. Trimming took off 0 bases at V and 6 bases at J, with 15 bases between the two ends. CDR1 and CDR2 (germline): MNHEY, SMNVEV (reference sequence). CDR3 residues: CASSLSGRGRGNEQFF. Written as DNA, the CDR3 is TGTGCCAGCAGTTTATCGGGGAGGGGGAGAGGCAATGAGCAGTTCTTC.

V is TRBV20-1 and J is TRBJ1-2; 9 nucleotides match TRBD1. J lost 6 bases, V lost 3 bases, and 8 bases had no gene match. This CDR3 has 14 amino acids. CDR1 and CDR2 (germline): DFQATT, SNEGSKA (reference sequence). The CDR3 is CSASSTGGYDGYTF. The CDR3 DNA sequence: TGCAGTGCTAGCTCAACAGGGGGCTATGATGGCTACACCTTC.

CDR3 sequence reads: CASGLVRAGDYEAFF. DNA of the CDR3: TGTGCTAGTGGTTTGGTACGGGCAGGAGATTATGAAGCTTTCTTT. V is TRBV12-5 and J is TRBJ1-1; D remains unclear. Per germline, CDR1 LGHNT and CDR2 FRNRAP. The CDR3 covers 15 residues. V lost 0 bases, J lost 7 bases, and 15 bases lay in between.

The CDR3 DNA reads as TGCGCCAGCAGTGATGTCCCCGACACTACCTACGAGCAGTACTTC. Its translation is CASSDVPDTTYEQYF. The chain is built from TRBV10-2 and TRBJ2-7; the D is unclear. CDR3 size: 15 residues. Trimming stripped 3 bases from V and 2 bases from J, with 14 bases between. Germline V CDR1 and CDR2: WSHSY, SAAADI.

Only a few counts were recorded for this clonotype. The chain links TRBV7-8 to TRBJ2-2; possibly TRBD1 for D (6 bases). The length of the CDR3 is 16 residues. Germline assignment: CDR1 SGHVS and CDR2 FQNEAQ. Between the trimmed V and J ends, which lost 5 bases and 3 bases, there was a span of 16 bases. For the CDR3, the DNA is TGTGCCAGCAGCCCCGCACAGGGCACGGACACCGGGGAGCTGTTTTTT. This translates into CASSPAQGTDTGELFF.

This rearrangement joins TRBV25-1 to TRBJ2-3; 7 bases map to TRBD1. The CDR3 is made up of 16 amino acids. The germline V gene encodes CDR1 MGHDK and CDR2 SYGVNS. Germline trimming cut 5 bases from V and 3 bases from J; bases unmatched to any gene: 11. The CDR3 region is CASSSAGTVYTDTQYF. For the CDR3, the DNA is TGTGCCAGCAGTTCCGCCGGGACAGTGTATACAGATACGCAGTATTTT.

This chain connects TRBV10-3 to TRBJ2-7; possible D gene TRBD1, 6 bases. Germline V CDR1 and CDR2: ENHRY, SYGVKD. The CDR3 is 19 residues long. V dropped 4 bases and J dropped 0 bases, with 25 bases sitting between them. CDR3: CAISGALPGHRLSSYEQYF. The CDR3 DNA reads TGTGCCATCAGTGGGGCACTACCGGGACACCGCCTCAGCTCCTACGAGCAGTACTTC.

The J gene is TRBJ2-7, the V gene TRBV12-3 or TRBV12-4, with D tentatively TRBD1 (6 bases). The ends were cut back, 3 bases at V and 0 bases at J, with 15 bases in the middle. The CDR3 has 16 amino acids. The CDR3 coding sequence is TGTGCCAGCAGTTTGGGTACAGGGTCGAGCTCCTACGAGCAGTACTTC. Residues: CASSLGTGSSSYEQYF.

The chain recombines TRBV20-1 with TRBJ1-4; no clear D gene. The CDR3 sequence is 13 residues long. Trimming removed 1 base at V and 2 bases at J, with 5 bases between. Germline CDR1 is DFQATT and CDR2 is SNEGSKA (reference sequence). CDR3 sequence reads: CSARGLTNEKLFF. DNA of the CDR3: TGCAGTGCTAGAGGTTTGACTAATGAAAAACTGTTTTTT.

This clonotype was seen a handful of times. This chain connects TRBV19 to TRBJ1-5, with D unresolved. This CDR3 has 18 amino acids. With 1 base removed from V and 0 bases from J, the gap between germline ends came to 16 bases. Germline-derived CDR1 and CDR2 are LNHDA and SQIVND (reference sequence). DNA of the CDR3: TGTGCCAGTAGTATAGGATGGATAGACTGGGATAGCAATCAGCCCCAGCATTTT. The encoded protein is CASSIGWIDWDSNQPQHF.

This clonotype appeared a few times. The CDR3 sequence is CSARDPLAGGETQYF. The CDR3 DNA is TGCAGTGCTAGAGATCCGCTAGCGGGAGGGGAGACCCAGTACTTC. V usage is TRBV20-1 and J usage is TRBJ2-5; 12 bases are shared with TRBD2. The germline V gene encodes CDR1 DFQATT and CDR2 SNEGSKA (reference sequence). CDR3 size: 15 residues. V lost 0 bases and J lost 5; bases outside the gene matches: 4.

The rearrangement joins TRBV6-1 to TRBJ1-1; 8 bases map to TRBD1. The germline V gene has CDR1 MNHNS and CDR2 SASEGT. With V trimmed by 6 bases and J by 4 bases, 13 bases remained unmatched. This CDR3 spans 16 amino acids. This CDR3 reads CASRKGQAGSATEAFF. CDR3 in DNA: TGTGCCAGCAGGAAGGGACAGGCCGGGTCGGCCACTGAAGCTTTCTTT.

This clonotype was recorded a few times. V usage is TRBV5-8 and J usage is TRBJ1-1; D not certain. This CDR3 region has 14 residues. Germline CDR1 SGHTS, CDR2 YDEGEE. Trimming took off 6 bases at V and 1 base at J, with 13 bases between the two ends. CDR3 sequence: CASTNRGGNTEAFF. For the CDR3, the DNA is TGTGCCAGCACCAATCGAGGAGGGAACACTGAAGCTTTCTTT.

The chain is built from TRBV7-2 and TRBJ2-3, with 8 bases lining up with TRBD2. CDR1 and CDR2 from the germline V gene are SGHTA and FQGNSA. The J segment lost 0 bases and the V segment lost 5 bases, leaving 4 bases of the junction unmatched. CDR3 size: 15 residues. The DNA for the CDR3 is TGTGCCAGCAGCGCCGTAGCGGGAAGCACAGATACGCAGTATTTT. Amino acid sequence: CASSAVAGSTDTQYF.

V gene TRBV20-1 combines with J gene TRBJ2-5; 16 bases map to TRBD2. With 8 bases clipped from V and 4 bases from J, the junction kept 22 bases outside the gene matches. Germline CDR1 is DFQATT and CDR2 is SNEGSKA (reference sequence). CDR3 size: 20 residues. The CDR3 region has the DNA TGCAGTACCCGAGGGGTTTATCCCGGGACTAGCGGGGGGGCCCCAGAGACCCAGTACTTC. This translates into CSTRGVYPGTSGGAPETQYF.

This clonotype was observed many times. J is TRBJ1-2 and V is TRBV9, with 12 bases aligning to TRBD1. V trimming: 3 bases; J trimming: 8 bases; junction bases outside the gene matches: 17. Looked up from germline, CDR1 is SGDLS and CDR2 is YYNGEE. The CDR3 loop spans 18 amino acids. CDR3 nucleotide sequence: TGTGCCAGCAGCGCCCGAGAGACGAGGGGACAGGGGGCGAGAGGCTACACCTTC. Residues: CASSARETRGQGARGYTF.

The chain has TRBV5-4 and TRBJ2-7, with D perhaps matching TRBD1 (5 bases). V was clipped by 7 bases and J by 2 bases, with 16 bases between them. Germline CDR1 is SGHNT and CDR2 is YYREEE (reference sequence). The length of the CDR3 is 14 residues. The CDR3 is CASAAGQYTYEQYF. DNA of the CDR3: TGTGCCAGCGCCGCAGGGCAATACACCTACGAGCAGTACTTC.